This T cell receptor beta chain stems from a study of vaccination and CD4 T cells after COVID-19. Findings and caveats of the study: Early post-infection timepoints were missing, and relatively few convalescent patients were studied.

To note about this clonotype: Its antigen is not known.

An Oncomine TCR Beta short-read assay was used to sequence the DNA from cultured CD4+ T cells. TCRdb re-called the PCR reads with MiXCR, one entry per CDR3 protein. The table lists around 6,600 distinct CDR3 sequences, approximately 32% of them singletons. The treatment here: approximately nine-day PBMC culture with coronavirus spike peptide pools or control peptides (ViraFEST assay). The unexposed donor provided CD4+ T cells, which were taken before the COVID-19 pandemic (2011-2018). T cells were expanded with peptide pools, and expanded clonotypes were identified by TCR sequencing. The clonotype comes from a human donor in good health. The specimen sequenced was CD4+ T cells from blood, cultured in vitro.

CDR3 sequence reads: CSARALAGGGEQYF. For the CDR3, the DNA is TGCAGTGCTAGAGCTCTAGCGGGGGGAGGCGAGCAGTACTTC. V is TRBV20-1 and J is TRBJ2-7, with TRBD2 matching over 11 bases. Trimming took 1 base from V and 6 from J; bases not matched to a gene: 5. The V gene's germline CDR1 is DFQATT and CDR2 SNEGSKA (reference sequence). The CDR3 has 14 residues.